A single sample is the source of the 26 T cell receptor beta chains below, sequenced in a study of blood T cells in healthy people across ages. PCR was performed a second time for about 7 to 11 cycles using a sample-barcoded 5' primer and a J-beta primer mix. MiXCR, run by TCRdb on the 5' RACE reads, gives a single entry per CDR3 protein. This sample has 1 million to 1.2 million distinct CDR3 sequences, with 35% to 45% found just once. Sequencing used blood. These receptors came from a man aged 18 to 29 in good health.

The chain's CDR3 is CASSQAGTDNNEQFF. CDR3 in DNA: TGTGCCAGCAGCCAAGCCGGGACAGACAACAATGAGCAGTTCTTC. The chain couples TRBV4-2 to TRBJ2-1; 7 positions match TRBD1. Germline CDR1 and CDR2: LGHNA and YNFKEQ. The CDR3 contains 15 residues. V shed 1 base, J shed 5 bases, and the junction held 5 bases outside the gene matches.

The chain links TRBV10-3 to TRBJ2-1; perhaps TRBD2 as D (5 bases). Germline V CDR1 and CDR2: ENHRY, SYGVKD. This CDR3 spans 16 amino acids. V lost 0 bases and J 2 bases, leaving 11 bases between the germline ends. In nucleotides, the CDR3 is TGTGCCATCAGTGAGTCCCCAGCGGTGGCCTACAATGAGCAGTTCTTC. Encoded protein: CAISESPAVAYNEQFF.

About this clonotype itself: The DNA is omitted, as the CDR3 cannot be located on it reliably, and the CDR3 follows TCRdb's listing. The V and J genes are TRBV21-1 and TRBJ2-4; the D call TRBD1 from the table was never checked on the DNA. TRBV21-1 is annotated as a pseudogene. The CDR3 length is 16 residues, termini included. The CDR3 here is CASSTWGQGTKNIQYF.

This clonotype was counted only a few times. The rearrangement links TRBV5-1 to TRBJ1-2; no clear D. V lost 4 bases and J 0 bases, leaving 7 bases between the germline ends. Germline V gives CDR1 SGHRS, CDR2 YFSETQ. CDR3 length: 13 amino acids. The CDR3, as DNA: TGCGCCAGCAGCAACGGGACTAACTATGGCTACACCTTC. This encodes CASSNGTNYGYTF.

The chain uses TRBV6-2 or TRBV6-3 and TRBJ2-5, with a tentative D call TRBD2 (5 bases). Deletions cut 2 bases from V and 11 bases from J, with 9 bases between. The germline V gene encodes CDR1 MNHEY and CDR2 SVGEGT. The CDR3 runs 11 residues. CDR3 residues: CASSYEGGQYF. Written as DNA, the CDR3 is TGTGCCAGCAGTTACGAGGGCGGGCAGTACTTC.

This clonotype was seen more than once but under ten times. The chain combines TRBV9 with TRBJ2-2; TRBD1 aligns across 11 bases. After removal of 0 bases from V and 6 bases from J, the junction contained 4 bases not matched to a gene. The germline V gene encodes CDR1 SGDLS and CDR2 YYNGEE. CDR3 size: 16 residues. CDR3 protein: CASSVDGTGGSGELFF. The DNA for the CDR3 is TGTGCCAGCAGCGTAGATGGGACAGGGGGTTCCGGGGAGCTGTTTTTT.

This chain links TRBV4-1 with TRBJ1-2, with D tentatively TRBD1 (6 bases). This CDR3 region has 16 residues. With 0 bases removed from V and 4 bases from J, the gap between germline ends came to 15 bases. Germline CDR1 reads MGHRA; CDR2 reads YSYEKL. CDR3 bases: TGCGCCAGCAGCCAAGAAGAGGGGGTGATGAGCTATGGCTACACCTTC. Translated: CASSQEEGVMSYGYTF.

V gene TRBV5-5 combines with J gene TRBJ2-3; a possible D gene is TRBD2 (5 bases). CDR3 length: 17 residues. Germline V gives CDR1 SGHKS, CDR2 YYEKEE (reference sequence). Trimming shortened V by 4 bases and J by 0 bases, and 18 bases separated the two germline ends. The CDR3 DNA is TGTGCCAGCAGCAATGCAGCGGCGGTCCCCAGCACAGATACGCAGTATTTT. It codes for CASSNAAAVPSTDTQYF.

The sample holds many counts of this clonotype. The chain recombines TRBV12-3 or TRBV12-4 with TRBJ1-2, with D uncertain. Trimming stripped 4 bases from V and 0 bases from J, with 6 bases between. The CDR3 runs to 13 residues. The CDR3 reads CASSSGPNYGYTF. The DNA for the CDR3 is TGTGCCAGCAGTTCGGGTCCTAACTATGGCTACACCTTC.

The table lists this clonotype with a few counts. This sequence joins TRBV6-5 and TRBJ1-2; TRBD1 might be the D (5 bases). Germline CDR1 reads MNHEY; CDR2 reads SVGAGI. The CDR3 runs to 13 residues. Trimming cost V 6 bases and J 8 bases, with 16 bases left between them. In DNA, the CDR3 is TGTGCCAGCAGCTCCGGGACGGTGGGGGGCTACACCTTC. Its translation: CASSSGTVGGYTF.

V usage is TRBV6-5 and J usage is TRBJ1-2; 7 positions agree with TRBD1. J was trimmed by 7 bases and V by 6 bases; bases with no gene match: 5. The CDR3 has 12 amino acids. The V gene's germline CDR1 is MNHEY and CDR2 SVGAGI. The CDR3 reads CASRGTVVGYTF. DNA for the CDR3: TGTGCCAGCAGGGGGACAGTCGTTGGCTACACCTTC.

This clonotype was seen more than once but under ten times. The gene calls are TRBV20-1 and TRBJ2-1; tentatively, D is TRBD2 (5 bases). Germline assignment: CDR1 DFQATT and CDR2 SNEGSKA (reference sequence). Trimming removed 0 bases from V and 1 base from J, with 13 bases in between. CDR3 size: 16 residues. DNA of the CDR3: TGCAGTGCTAGAGATGGGCGGGTGCTGTCCTACAATGAGCAGTTCTTC. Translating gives CSARDGRVLSYNEQFF.

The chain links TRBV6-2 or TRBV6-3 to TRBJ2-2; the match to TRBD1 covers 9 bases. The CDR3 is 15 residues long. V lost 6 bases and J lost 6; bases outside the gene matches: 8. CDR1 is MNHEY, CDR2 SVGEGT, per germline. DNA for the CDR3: TGTGCCAGCAGCCAAGGGACAGGGACCCCCGGGGAGCTGTTTTTT. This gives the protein CASSQGTGTPGELFF.

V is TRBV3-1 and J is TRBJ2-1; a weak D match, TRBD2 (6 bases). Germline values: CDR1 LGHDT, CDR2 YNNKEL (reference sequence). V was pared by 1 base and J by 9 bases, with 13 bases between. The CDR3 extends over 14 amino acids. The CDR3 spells CASSQVGGRSEQFF. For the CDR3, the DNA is TGTGCCAGCAGCCAAGTTGGGGGGAGGAGTGAGCAGTTCTTC.

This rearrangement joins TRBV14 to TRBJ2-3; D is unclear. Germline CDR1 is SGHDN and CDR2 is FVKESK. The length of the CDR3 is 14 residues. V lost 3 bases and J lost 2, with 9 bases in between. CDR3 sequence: CASSQITYTDTQYF. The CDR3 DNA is TGTGCCAGCAGCCAGATTACATACACAGATACGCAGTATTTT.

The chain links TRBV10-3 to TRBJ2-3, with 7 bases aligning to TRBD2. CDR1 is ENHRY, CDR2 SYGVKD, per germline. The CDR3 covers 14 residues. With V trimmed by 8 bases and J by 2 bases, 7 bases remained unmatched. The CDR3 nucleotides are TGTGCCATCGAGCGGGGCCCAAACACAGATACGCAGTATTTT. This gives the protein CAIERGPNTDTQYF.

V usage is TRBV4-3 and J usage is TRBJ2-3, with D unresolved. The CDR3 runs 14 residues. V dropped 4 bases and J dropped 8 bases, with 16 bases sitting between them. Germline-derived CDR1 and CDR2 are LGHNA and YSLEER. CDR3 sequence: CASSPRSTGATQYF. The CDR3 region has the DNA TGCGCCAGCAGCCCAAGATCGACCGGAGCTACGCAGTATTTT.

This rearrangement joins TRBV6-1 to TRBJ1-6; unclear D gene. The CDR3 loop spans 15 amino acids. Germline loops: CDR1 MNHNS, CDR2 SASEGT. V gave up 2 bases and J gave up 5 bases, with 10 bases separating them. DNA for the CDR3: TGTGCCAGCAGTGAATCCAGATATAATAATTCACCCCTCCACTTT. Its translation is CASSESRYNNSPLHF.

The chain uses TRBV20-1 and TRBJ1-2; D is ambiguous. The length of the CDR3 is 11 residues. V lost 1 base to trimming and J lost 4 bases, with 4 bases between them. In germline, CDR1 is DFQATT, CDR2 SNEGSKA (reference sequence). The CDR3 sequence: CSARASYGYTF. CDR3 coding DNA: TGCAGTGCTAGAGCGAGCTATGGCTACACCTTC.

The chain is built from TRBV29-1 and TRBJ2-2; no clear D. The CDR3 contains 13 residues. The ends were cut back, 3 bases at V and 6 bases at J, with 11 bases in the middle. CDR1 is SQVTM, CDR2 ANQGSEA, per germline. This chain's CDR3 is CSVDLGIAGELFF. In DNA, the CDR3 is TGCAGCGTTGATCTGGGTATCGCCGGGGAGCTGTTTTTT.

This CDR3 reads CSVLTAETGELFF. CDR3 sequence (DNA): TGCAGTGTTCTAACGGCGGAGACCGGGGAGCTGTTTTTT. The chain has TRBV20-1 and TRBJ2-2; D not resolved. V dropped 7 bases and J dropped 5 bases, with 14 bases sitting between them. CDR1 is DFQATT and CDR2 is SNEGSKA in the germline V gene (reference sequence). The CDR3 has 13 amino acids.

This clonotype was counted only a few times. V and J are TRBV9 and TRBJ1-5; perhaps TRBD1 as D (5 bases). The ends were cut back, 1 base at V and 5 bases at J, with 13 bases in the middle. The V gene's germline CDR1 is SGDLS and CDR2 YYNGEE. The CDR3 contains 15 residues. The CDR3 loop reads CASSVFAGRDQPQHF. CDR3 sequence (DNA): TGTGCCAGCAGCGTATTTGCAGGGCGGGATCAGCCCCAGCATTTT.

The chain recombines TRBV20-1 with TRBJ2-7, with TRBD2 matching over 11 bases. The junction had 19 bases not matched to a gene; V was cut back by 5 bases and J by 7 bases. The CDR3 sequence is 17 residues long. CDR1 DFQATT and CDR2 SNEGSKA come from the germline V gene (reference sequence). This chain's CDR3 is CSAVGSLAGGRLNEQYF. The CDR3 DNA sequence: TGCAGTGCTGTGGGGAGTCTAGCGGGGGGACGGCTCAATGAGCAGTACTTC.

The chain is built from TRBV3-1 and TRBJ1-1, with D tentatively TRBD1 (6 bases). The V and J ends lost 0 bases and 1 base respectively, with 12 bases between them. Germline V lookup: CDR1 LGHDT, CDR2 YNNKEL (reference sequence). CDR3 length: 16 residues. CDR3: CASSQDRLGGNTEAFF. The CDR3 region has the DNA TGTGCCAGCAGCCAAGATAGGTTAGGGGGGAACACTGAAGCTTTCTTT.

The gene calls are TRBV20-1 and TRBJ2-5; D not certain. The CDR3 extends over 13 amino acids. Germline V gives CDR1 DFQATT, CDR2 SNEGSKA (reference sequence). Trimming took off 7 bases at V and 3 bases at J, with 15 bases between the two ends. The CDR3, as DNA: TGCAGTGTTAGCCGGAACAGCAAAGAGACCCAGTACTTC. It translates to CSVSRNSKETQYF.

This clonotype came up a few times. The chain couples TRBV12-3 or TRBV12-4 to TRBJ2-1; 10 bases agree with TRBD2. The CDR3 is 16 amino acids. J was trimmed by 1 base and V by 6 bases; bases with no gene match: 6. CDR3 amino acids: CASRPSGGNSYNEQFF. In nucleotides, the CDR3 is TGTGCCAGCAGGCCTAGCGGGGGAAATTCCTACAATGAGCAGTTCTTC.